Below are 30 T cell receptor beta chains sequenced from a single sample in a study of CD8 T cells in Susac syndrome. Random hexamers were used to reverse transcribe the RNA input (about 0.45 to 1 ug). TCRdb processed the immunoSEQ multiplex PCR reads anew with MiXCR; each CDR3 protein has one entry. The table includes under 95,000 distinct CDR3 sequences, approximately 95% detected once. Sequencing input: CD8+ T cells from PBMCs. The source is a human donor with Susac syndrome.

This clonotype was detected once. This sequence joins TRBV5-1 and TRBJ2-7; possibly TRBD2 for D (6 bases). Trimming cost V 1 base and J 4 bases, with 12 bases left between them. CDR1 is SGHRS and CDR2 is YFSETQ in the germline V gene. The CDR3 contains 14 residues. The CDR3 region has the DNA TGCGCCAGCAGCTTGTATCCGGGGAGGTACGAGCAGTACTTC. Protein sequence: CASSLYPGRYEQYF.

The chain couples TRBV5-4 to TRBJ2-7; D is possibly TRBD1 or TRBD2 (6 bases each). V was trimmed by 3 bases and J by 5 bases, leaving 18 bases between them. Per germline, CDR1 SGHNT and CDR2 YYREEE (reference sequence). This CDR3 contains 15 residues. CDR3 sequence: CASSWSLRGVDEQYF. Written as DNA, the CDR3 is TGTGCCAGCAGCTGGTCCCTTAGGGGGGTCGACGAGCAGTACTTC.

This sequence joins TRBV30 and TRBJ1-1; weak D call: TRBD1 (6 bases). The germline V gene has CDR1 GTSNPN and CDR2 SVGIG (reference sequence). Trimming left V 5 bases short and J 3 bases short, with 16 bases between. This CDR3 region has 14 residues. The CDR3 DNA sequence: TGTGCCTGGGGATACGACAGGTATGACACTGAAGCTTTCTTT. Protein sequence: CAWGYDRYDTEAFF. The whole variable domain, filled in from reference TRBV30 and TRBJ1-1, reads SQTIHQWPATLVQPVGSPLSLECTVEGTSNPNLYWYRQAAGRGLQLLFYSVGIGQISSEVPQNLSASRPQDRQFILSSKKLLLSDSGFYLCAWGYDRYDTEAFFGQGTRLTVV.

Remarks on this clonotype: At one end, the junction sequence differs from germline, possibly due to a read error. CDR3 in DNA: TGTGCCAGTAGTTTCCGGGACCCAGTCTTC. Translating gives CASSFRDPVF. The chain uses TRBV19 and TRBJ1-2; possible D gene TRBD1, 5 bases. The CDR3 consists of 10 residues. Germline CDR1 reads LNHDA; CDR2 reads SQIVND (reference sequence).

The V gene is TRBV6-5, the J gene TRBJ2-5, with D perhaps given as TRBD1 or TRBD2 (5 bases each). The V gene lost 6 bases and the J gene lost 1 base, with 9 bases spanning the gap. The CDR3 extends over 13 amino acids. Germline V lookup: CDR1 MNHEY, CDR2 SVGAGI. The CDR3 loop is CASRPGTQETQYF. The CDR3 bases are TGTGCCAGCAGACCGGGGACCCAAGAGACCCAGTACTTC.

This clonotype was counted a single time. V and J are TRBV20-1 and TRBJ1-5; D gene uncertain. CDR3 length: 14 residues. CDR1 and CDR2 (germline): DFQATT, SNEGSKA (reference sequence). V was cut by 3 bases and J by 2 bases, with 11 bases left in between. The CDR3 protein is CSARVGYGNQPQHF. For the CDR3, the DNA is TGCAGTGCTAGGGTGGGTTATGGCAATCAGCCCCAGCATTTT.

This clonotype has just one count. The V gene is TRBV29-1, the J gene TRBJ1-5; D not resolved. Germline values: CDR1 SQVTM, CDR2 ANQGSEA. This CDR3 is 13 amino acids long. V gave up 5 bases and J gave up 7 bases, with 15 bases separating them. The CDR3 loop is CSVLEGSGQPQHF. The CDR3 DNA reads TGCAGCGTTCTAGAGGGTAGTGGACAGCCCCAGCATTTT. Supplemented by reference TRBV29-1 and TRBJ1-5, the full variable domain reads SAVISQKPSRDICQRGTSLTIQCQVDSQVTMMFWYRQQPGQSLTLIATANQGSEATYESGFVIDKFPISRPNLTFSTLTVSNMSPEDSSIYLCSVLEGSGQPQHFGDGTRLSIL.

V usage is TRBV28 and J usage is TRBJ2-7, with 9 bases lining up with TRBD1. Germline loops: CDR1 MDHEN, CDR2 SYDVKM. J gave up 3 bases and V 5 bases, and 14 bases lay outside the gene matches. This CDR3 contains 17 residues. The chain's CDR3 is CASSTLGGAGQGYEQYF. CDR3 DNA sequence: TGTGCCAGCAGTACACTCGGGGGCGCGGGACAGGGCTACGAGCAGTACTTC.

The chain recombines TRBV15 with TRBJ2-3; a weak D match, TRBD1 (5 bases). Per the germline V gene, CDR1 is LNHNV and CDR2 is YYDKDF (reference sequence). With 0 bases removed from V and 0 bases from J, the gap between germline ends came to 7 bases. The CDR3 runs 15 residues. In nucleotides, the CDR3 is TGTGCCACCAGCAGAGAAACAGGAAGCACAGATACGCAGTATTTT. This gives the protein CATSRETGSTDTQYF.

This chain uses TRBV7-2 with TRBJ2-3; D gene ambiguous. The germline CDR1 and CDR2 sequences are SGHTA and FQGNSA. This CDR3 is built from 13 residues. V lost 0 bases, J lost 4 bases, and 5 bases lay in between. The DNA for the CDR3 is TGTGCCAGCAGCTTAGCCCCCCCAGATACGCAGTATTTT. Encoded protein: CASSLAPPDTQYF. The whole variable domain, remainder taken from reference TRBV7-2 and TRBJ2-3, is GAGVSQSPSNKVTEKGKDVELRCDPISGHTALYWYRQSLGQGLEFLIYFQGNSAPDKSGLPSDRFSAERTGGSVSTLTIQRTQQEDSAVYLCASSLAPPDTQYFGPGTRLTVL.

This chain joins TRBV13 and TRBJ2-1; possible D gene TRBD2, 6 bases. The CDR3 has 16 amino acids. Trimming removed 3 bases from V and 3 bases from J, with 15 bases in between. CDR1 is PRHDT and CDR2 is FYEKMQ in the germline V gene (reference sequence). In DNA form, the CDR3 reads TGTGCCAGCAGCTTCGTCGGTAGCGGCCGCTACAATGAGCAGTTCTTC. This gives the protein CASSFVGSGRYNEQFF.

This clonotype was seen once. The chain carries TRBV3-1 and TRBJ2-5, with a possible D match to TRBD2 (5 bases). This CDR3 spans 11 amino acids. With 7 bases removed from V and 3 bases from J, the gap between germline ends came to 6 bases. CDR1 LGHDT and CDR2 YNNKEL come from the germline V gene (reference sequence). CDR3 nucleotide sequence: TGTGCCAGCACCGGGGAAGAGACCCAGTACTTC. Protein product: CASTGEETQYF.

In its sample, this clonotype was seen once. The CDR3, as DNA: TGTGCCAGCAGTTACTCGGGCAGCGGACCGAGTGATACGCAGTATTTT. Translation gives CASSYSGSGPSDTQYF. The J gene is TRBJ2-3, the V gene TRBV6-6, with TRBD2 as a possible D gene (5 bases). Trimming cost V 0 bases and J 6 bases, with 16 bases left between them. CDR3 length equals 16 residues. CDR1 is MNHNY, CDR2 SVGAGI, per germline (reference sequence).

The CDR3 here is CASTDGGETQYF. CDR3 DNA sequence: TGTGCCAGCACGGACGGTGGAGAGACCCAGTACTTC. The V and J genes are TRBV12-3 or TRBV12-4 and TRBJ2-5; D is undetermined. Trimming left V 7 bases short and J 4 bases short, with 10 bases between. This CDR3 contains 12 residues.

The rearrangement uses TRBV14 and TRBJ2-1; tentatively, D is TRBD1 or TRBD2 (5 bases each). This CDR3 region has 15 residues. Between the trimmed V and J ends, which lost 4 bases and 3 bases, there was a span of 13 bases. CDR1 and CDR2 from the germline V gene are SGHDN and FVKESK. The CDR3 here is CASSPGRPSYNEQFF. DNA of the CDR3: TGTGCCAGCAGCCCGGGGCGGCCAAGCTACAATGAGCAGTTCTTC.

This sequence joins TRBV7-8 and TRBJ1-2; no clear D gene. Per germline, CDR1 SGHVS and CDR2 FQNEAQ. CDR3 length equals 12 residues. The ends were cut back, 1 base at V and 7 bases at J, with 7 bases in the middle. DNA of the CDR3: TGTGCCAGCAGCTTAGTGGACGGTGGCTACACCTTC. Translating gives CASSLVDGGYTF.

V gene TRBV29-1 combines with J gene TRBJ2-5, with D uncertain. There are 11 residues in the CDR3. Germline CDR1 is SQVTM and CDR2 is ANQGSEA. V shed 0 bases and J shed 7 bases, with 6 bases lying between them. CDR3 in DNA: TGCAGCGTTGAAGACTTCGGGACCCAGTACTTC. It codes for CSVEDFGTQYF.

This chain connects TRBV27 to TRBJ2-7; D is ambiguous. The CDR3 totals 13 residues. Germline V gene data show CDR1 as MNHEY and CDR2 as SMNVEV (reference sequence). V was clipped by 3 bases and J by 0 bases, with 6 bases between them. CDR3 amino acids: CASSFSSSYEQYF. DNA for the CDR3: TGTGCCAGCAGTTTCTCGAGCTCCTACGAGCAGTACTTC.

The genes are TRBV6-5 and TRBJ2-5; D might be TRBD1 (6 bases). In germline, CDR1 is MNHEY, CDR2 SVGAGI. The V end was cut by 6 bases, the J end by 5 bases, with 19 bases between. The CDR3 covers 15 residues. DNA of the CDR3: TGTGCCAGCAGCCCCACAGGGCCCGCCGAGGAGACCCAGTACTTC. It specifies CASSPTGPAEETQYF.

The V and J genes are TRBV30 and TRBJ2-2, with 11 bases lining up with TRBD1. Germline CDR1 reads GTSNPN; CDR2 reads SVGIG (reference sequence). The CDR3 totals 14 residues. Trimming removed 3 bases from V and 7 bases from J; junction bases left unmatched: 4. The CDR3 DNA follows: TGTGCCTGGAGCCTCGGGACAGGGGGCGGGGAGCTGTTTTTT. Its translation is CAWSLGTGGGELFF.

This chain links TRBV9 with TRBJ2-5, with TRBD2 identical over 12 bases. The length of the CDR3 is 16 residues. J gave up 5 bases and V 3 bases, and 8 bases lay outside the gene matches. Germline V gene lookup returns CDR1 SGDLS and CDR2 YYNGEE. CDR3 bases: TGTGCCAGCAGCGCCCTAGCGGGAGGGCGGGGGGAGACCCAGTACTTC. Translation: CASSALAGGRGETQYF. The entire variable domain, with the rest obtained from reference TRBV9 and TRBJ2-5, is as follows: DSGVTQTPKHLITATGQRVTLRCSPRSGDLSVYWYQQSLDQGLQFLIQYYNGEERAKGNILERFSAQQFPDLHSELNLSSLELGDSALYFCASSALAGGRGETQYFGPGTRLLVL.

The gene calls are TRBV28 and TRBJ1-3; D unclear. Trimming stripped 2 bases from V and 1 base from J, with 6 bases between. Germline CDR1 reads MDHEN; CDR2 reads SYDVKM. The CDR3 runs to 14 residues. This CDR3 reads CASSLLSSGNTIYF. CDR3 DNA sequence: TGTGCCAGCAGTTTACTTTCTTCTGGAAACACCATATATTTT. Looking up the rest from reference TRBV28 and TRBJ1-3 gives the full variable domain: DVKVTQSSRYLVKRTGEKVFLECVQDMDHENMFWYRQDPGLGLRLIYFSYDVKMKEKGDIPEGYSVSREKKERFSLILESASTNQTSMYLCASSLLSSGNTIYFGEGSWLTVV.

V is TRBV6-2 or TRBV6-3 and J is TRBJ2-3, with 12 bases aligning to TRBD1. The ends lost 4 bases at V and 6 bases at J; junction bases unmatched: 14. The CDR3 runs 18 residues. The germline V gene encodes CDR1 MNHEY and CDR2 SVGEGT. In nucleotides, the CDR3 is TGTGCCAGCAGTTCCGGGACAGGGGGCGCATATATCTTGGATACGCAGTATTTT. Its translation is CASSSGTGGAYILDTQYF.

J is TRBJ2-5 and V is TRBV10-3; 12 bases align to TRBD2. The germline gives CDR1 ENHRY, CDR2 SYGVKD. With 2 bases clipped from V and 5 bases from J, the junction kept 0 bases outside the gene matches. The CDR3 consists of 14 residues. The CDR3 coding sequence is TGTGCCATCAGTGAGCTAGCGGGAGGGGAGACCCAGTACTTC. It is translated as CAISELAGGETQYF.

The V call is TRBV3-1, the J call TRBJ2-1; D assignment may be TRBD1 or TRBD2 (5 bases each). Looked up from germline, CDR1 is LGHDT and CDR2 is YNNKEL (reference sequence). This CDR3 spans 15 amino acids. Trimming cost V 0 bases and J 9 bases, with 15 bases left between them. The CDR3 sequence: CASSQEMGLAIEQFF. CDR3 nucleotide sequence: TGTGCCAGCAGCCAAGAGATGGGGCTAGCTATTGAGCAGTTCTTC.

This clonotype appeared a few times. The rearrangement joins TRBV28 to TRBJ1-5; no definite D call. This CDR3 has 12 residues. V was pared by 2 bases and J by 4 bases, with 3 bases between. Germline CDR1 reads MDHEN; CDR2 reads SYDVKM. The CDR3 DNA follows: TGTGCCAGCAGTTTAGAAAATCAGCCCCAGCATTTT. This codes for CASSLENQPQHF.

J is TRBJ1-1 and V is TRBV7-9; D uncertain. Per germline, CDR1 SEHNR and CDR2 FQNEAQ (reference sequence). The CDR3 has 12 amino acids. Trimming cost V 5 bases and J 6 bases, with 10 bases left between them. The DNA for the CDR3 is TGTGCCAGCAGCCCTCAATCGCCTGAAGCTTTCTTT. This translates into CASSPQSPEAFF. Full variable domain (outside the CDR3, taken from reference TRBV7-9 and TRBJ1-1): DTGVSQNPRHKITKRGQNVTFRCDPISEHNRLYWYRQTLGQGPEFLTYFQNEAQLEKSRLLSDRFSAERPKGSFSTLEIQRTEQGDSAMYLCASSPQSPEAFFGQGTRLTVV.

CDR3 DNA sequence: TGTGCCAGCAGCTCGGAGTCTTCAGTAACAGATACGCAGTATTTT. Protein product: CASSSESSVTDTQYF. The chain has TRBV28 and TRBJ2-3; D gene ambiguous. There are 15 residues in the CDR3. The germline V gene encodes CDR1 MDHEN and CDR2 SYDVKM. The V gene lost 6 bases and the J gene lost 3 bases, with 16 bases spanning the gap.

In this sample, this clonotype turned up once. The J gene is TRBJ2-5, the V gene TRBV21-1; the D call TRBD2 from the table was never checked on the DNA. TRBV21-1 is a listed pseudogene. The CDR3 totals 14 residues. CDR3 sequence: CASIEGLAEETQYF. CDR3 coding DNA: TGTGCCAGCATCGAAGGACTAGCTGAAGAGACCCAGTACTTC.

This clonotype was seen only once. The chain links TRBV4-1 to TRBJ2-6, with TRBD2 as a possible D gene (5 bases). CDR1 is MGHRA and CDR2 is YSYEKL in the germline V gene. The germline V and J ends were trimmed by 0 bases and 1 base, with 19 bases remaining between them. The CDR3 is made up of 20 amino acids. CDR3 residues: CASSQEMEEDTLSGANVLTF. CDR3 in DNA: TGCGCCAGCAGCCAAGAAATGGAGGAGGATACGCTGTCTGGGGCCAACGTCCTGACTTTC.